Reported below is one T cell receptor beta chain. What this receptor recognizes is not known. No per-base quality is available; no much larger clone lies one base away. The sample belongs to a study of blood T cell repertoires in COVID-19 (dated by TCRdb to between 2020 and 2021). Notes on the research overall: The collaborator samples originated in the United States, Italy and Spain and spanned the acute and convalescent phases of COVID-19. The material from the prospective study consisted of cDNA or gDNA derived from T cells, B-cell-depleted T cells, or PBMCs. The dataset comprised deeply sampled blood TCRbeta repertoires from subjects exposed to, actively infected with, or recovered from COVID-19. A freely available public database, intended as a resource for researchers studying the immune response to SARS-CoV-2, is where the repertoires were released. Samples came from the ongoing ImmuneRACE study (first 160 participants) plus 1,254 subjects from 6 global collaborators. Nearly every sample came with metadata listing a de-identified subject ID, COVID-19 status, age in years and sex. HLA class I and class II types, where available, came from metadata supplied by the sample provider rather than from assay-based typing. Overall study outcomes, separate from this receptor: The quantity of clinical and demographic metadata differed by source and by participant and was supplied without curation.

Collaborating institutions collected whole blood in K2EDTA tubes following their own protocols. For TCRbeta analysis, collaborators shipped samples in one of three forms: frozen whole blood, isolated PBMCs, or DNA extracted from either of those sample types. CDR1 and CDR2 are read off the germline V gene as SNHLY and FYNNEI. Here V drops 2 bases and J drops 0 bases, and the junction holds 4 bases not matched to any gene. There are 16 amino acids in the CDR3, from cysteine to phenylalanine inclusive. Just the 48-base CDR3 DNA is kept, in frame starting at base 1. TCRbeta CDR3 regions were amplified from genomic DNA using the immunoSEQ Assay, a bias-controlled multiplex PCR. Per the source publication's procedure: Nucleated cell counts per sample were estimated from amplification of reference gene primers within the assay. To quantify the absolute abundance of each unique TCRbeta CDR3 rearrangement, sequence reads were collapsed and filtered. For each sample, productive Simpson clonality was calculated as the square root of Simpson's diversity index across productive rearrangements. In TCRdb, the immuneACCESS table is reduced to in-frame sequences with V and J assigned. These tables do not hold every clone; where another copy was compared, an unresolved V gene accounts for under half, and the others remain unexplained. D and trimming were read from the DNA, whereas the V and J calls and clone size are those reported in that table. The sample table contains 200,000 to 250,000 clones; only one count was recorded for less than 85% of them. 3% to 4% of the sample comes from the top ten.

The sequenced material came from peripheral blood. The rearrangement combines TRBV2 with TRBJ2-3; a stretch of 8 junction bases matches TRBD2. This receptor was taken from an elderly woman with acute or convalescent COVID-19. CDR3 loop: CASSERSGRSTDTQYF. Read as DNA, the sequence is TGTGCCAGCAGTGAAAGGAGCGGGAGAAGCACAGATACGCAGTATTTT.